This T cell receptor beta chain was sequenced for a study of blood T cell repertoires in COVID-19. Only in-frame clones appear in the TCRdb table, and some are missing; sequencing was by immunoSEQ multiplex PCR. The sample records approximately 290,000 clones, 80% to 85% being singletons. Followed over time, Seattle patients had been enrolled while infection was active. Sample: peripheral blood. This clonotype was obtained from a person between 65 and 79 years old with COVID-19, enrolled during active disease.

The chain's CDR3 is CASSSLAGVDTQYF. CDR3 bases: TGCGCCAGCAGCTCCCTAGCGGGGGTAGATACGCAGTATTTT. The chain recombines TRBV5-1 with TRBJ2-3, with TRBD2 matching 10 bases. Germline V gives CDR1 SGHRS, CDR2 YFSETQ. J was trimmed by 5 bases and V by 3 bases; bases with no gene match: 3. The CDR3 is 14 amino acids.